Listed below are T cell receptor beta chains from one sample, sequenced in a study of identical twins. One entry per CDR3 protein, called by TCRdb with MiXCR from the 5' RACE reads. The sample carries some 500,000 distinct CDR3 sequences, over 8.5% recorded once. The same data also contributed to another study, on yellow fever vaccine responses in identical twins.

Sequenced material: PBMCs. These receptors were obtained from a woman aged 18-29 years in good health. Both conserved end residues are part of each CDR3. D genes are given only for firm matches. Not all rows give a size; the values are once, few, many and, for expanded clones, a class.

V	J	size	D	DNA	CDR3
TRBV6-2/TRBV6-3	TRBJ2-7	many	TRBD2	TGTGCCAGCAGGGCGGGAGCCCCCTACGAGCAGTACTTC	CASRAGAPYEQYF
TRBV7-3	TRBJ2-5	.	.	TGTGCCAGCAGCTCGACCCGGGACCCCGGGGAGACCCAGTACTTC	CASSSTRDPGETQYF
TRBV11-2	TRBJ2-3	many	.	TGTGCCAGCAGCTTAGACGTGGGGAGAACAGATACGCAGTATTTT	CASSLDVGRTDTQYF
TRBV15	TRBJ2-2	few	TRBD2	TGTGCCACCAGCAGAGCAGGGACTAGCCTCACCGGGGAGCTGTTTTTT	CATSRAGTSLTGELFF
TRBV11-1	TRBJ1-1	.	.	TGTGCCAGCACCACTCGGGGATTCACTGAAGCTTTCTTT	CASTTRGFTEAFF
TRBV9	TRBJ2-5	many	TRBD1	TGTGCCAGCAGCGTTGCACCGGGACAGGGGGGAGAGACCCAGTACTTC	CASSVAPGQGGETQYF
TRBV12-3/TRBV12-4	TRBJ2-3	many	TRBD2	TGTGCCAGCAGTTTTTCGGGCGGGGGGGGCACAGATACGCAGTATTTT	CASSFSGGGGTDTQYF
TRBV21-1	TRBJ2-3	.	.	TGTGCCAGCAGCAAAATTGACAGGAGCTACACAGATACGCAGTATTTT	CASSKIDRSYTDTQYF
TRBV4-2	TRBJ1-2	few	.	TGTGCCAGCAGCCAGGGAGCCGGGACCTATGGCTACACCTTC	CASSQGAGTYGYTF
TRBV4-1	TRBJ1-1	few	.	TGCGCCAGCAGCCCCCATTCCGGGAACACTGAAGCTTTCTTT	CASSPHSGNTEAFF
TRBV18	TRBJ2-5	many	.	TGTGCCAGCTCACCAGAGGGGGAGACCCAGTACTTC	CASSPEGETQYF
TRBV29-1	TRBJ1-6	few	.	TGCAGCGCCGGGGCCCATAATTCACCCCTCCACTTT	CSAGAHNSPLHF
TRBV28	TRBJ2-7	.	TRBD2	TGTGCCAGCAGAAGACTAGCGGGAGGGCCCTACGAGCAGTACTTC	CASRRLAGGPYEQYF
TRBV19	TRBJ2-3	.	TRBD1	TGTGCCAGTAGTCTCCTCGCCCCCGGGACAGGGATCGCAGATACGCAGTATTTT	CASSLLAPGTGIADTQYF
TRBV6-6	TRBJ2-7	many	.	TGTGCCAGCAGACGGGACGTCGCCGAGCAGTACTTC	CASRRDVAEQYF
TRBV29-1	TRBJ2-3	.	.	TGCAGCGTTGGGTCAACGGGGGTGACTAAAGATACGCAGTATTTT	CSVGSTGVTKDTQYF
TRBV5-6	TRBJ2-1	many	TRBD1	TGTGCCAGCAGCCCTACCAAGGACAGGGGGCTCGACAATGAGCAGTTCTTC	CASSPTKDRGLDNEQFF
TRBV5-1	TRBJ2-3	many	.	TGCGCCAGCAATAGCGGACACACAGATACGCAGTATTTT	CASNSGHTDTQYF
TRBV30	TRBJ2-2	many	.	TGTGCCTGGTCGATGTTACAGAACACCGGGGAGCTGTTTTTT	CAWSMLQNTGELFF
TRBV5-1	TRBJ2-2	many	.	TGCGCCAGCAGTGTTAGCCCGAACACCGGGGAGCTGTTTTTT	CASSVSPNTGELFF
TRBV9	TRBJ2-1	few	.	TGTGCCAGCAGCGGACACCTAGGCGGTGAGCAGTTCTTC	CASSGHLGGEQFF
TRBV29-1	TRBJ2-5	many	TRBD1	TGCAGCCAAGCGACAGGGGGAGAGACCCAGTACTTC	CSQATGGETQYF
TRBV27	TRBJ2-1	.	.	TGTGCCAGCAGTCTATCGGTCCTCGAGCAGTTCTTC	CASSLSVLEQFF
TRBV23-1	TRBJ2-1	.	TRBD2	TGCGCCAGCAGTCAACCCATCGGGACTAGATTCAATGAGCAGTTCTTC	CASSQPIGTRFNEQFF
TRBV7-9	TRBJ1-3	.	TRBD1	TGTGCCAGCAGCACACAGGGGGGCGGAAACACCATATATTTT	CASSTQGGGNTIYF
TRBV6-1	TRBJ2-3	.	TRBD2	TGTGCCAGCAGCCTAGCGGGGGAGACCACAGATACGCAGTATTTT	CASSLAGETTDTQYF